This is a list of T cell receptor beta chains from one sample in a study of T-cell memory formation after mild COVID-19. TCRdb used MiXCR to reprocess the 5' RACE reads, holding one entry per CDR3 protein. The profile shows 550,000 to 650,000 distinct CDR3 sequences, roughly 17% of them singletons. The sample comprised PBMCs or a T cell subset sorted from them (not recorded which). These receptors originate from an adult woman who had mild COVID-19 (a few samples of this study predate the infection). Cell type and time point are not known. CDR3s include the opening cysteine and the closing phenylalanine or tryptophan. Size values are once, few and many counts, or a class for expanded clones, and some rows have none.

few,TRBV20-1,CSARDSLRDTYEQYF
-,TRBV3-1,CASSQATGPYGYTF
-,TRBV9,CASSGNSYEQYF
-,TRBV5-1,CASSLSGPKVGETQYF
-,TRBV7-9,CASSRDGGLNNEQFF
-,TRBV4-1,CASSQAPSGSTSTDTQYF
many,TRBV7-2,CASSLGVTDTQYF
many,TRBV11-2,CASSSRLAGGNEQFF
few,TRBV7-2,CASSPGQGKNIQYF
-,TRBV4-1,CASSQDGGGSQPQHF
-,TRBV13,CASSLGRDLPLHF
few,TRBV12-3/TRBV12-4,CASSKDRRAYTF
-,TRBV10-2,CASSESTRSPLGTDTQYF
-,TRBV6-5,CASSATIGELFF
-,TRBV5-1,CASSLVGLTSGALWGSAYNEQFF
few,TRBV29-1,CSVEAGPGAGGYTF
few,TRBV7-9,CASSPWGF
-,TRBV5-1,CASTPAGVRNTEAFF
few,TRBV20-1,CSAPRQGRDEQYF